These T cell receptor beta chains were read from a single sample in a study of neoadjuvant nivolumab and ipilimumab in lung cancer. Generated by immunoSEQ multiplex PCR, the TCRdb table keeps only in-frame clones and is missing some. Altogether over 25,000 clones are present, around 80% being singletons, with the ten largest covering about 6.5%. Sequencing was performed on peripheral blood, taken before neoadjuvant nivolumab, alone or with ipilimumab. Receptor source: an adult with non-small cell lung cancer. The CDR3 runs from the conserved cysteine through the conserved F or W. D genes are given only for firm matches. Expanded clones are given a class, and other clones once, few, many or no size at all.

-	TRBV25-1	-	TRBJ2-7	TGTGCCAGCAGTGAATATATGACCAGGGGCAGAGGCGAGCAGTACTTC	CASSEYMTRGRGEQYF
-	TRBV5-1	-	TRBJ2-2	TGCGCCAGCAGCTTGCGACAGATTACTGCGAACACCGGGGAGCTGTTTTTT	CASSLRQITANTGELFF
-	TRBV5-4	TRBD2	TRBJ2-5	TGTGCCAGCAGCTTGGCCGTGAGCGGGGGGGCCAAGACCCAGTACTTC	CASSLAVSGGAKTQYF
once	TRBV7-9	TRBD1	TRBJ1-1	TGTGCCAGCAGCTTAGATACCGCAGGGGGCAACACTGAAGCTTTCTTT	CASSLDTAGGNTEAFF
-	TRBV5-4	-	TRBJ2-2	TGTGCCAGCAGGGAGGGAGGGGGGGGACTGAACACCGGGGAGCTGTTTTTT	CASREGGGGLNTGELFF
-	TRBV15	-	TRBJ2-2	TGTGCCACCAGCAGAGTTGGCGGGGAGCTGTTTTTT	CATSRVGGELFF
-	TRBV9	-	TRBJ2-3	TGTGCCAGCAGCGTAGAAGGTTGGGGACCTTCAGATACGCAGTATTTT	CASSVEGWGPSDTQYF
-	TRBV6-6	-	TRBJ1-6	TGTGCCAGCAGTTACTCAGGTAGCTCCTATAATTCACCCCTCCACTTT	CASSYSGSSYNSPLHF
-	TRBV6-6	TRBD1	TRBJ1-1	TGTGCCAGCACGGGACAGTTGGGCATGAACACTGAAGCTTTCTTT	CASTGQLGMNTEAFF
-	TRBV18	-	TRBJ1-6	TGTGCCAGCTCACCAGGCCAGGGTGTGAATTCACCCCTCCACTTT	CASSPGQGVNSPLHF
-	TRBV29-1	TRBD1	TRBJ1-5	TGCAGCGTTGGACAGGGTAATCAGCCCCAGCATTTT	CSVGQGNQPQHF
-	TRBV5-1	-	TRBJ1-3	TGCGCCAGCAGCTTGGTGCAGGCTTCTGGAAACACCATATATTTT	CASSLVQASGNTIYF
few	TRBV15	-	TRBJ1-1	TGTGCCACCAGCAGAGATTCTCTAGCCACTGAAGCTTTCTTT	CATSRDSLATEAFF
-	TRBV18	-	TRBJ1-2	TGTGCCAGCTCATCCGTCCAGGGAGAGGGGACCTATGGCTACACCTTC	CASSSVQGEGTYGYTF
-	TRBV2	-	TRBJ1-5	TGTGCCAGCAGAACAGGGTTGATGCAGCCCCAGCATTTT	CASRTGLMQPQHF
-	TRBV2	-	TRBJ2-7	TGTGCCACGGGGCAGAGCTCCTACGAGCAGTACTTC	CATGQSSYEQYF
-	TRBV11-2	TRBD2	TRBJ2-1	TGTGCCAGCAGCTTAGAGGCTAGCGGGGGGTACTACAATGAGCAGTTCTTC	CASSLEASGGYYNEQFF
-	TRBV19	-	TRBJ1-1	TGTGCCAGTAGTCTGAGAAACACTGAAGCTTTCTTT	CASSLRNTEAFF
-	TRBV5-1	TRBD1	TRBJ2-3	TGCGCCAGCAGCTTGGTTCAGGGGGCTAGCACAGATACGCAGTATTTT	CASSLVQGASTDTQYF
few	TRBV29-1	-	TRBJ1-4	TGCAGCGTAGGACGGGCAACTAATGAAAAACTGTTTTTT	CSVGRATNEKLFF
-	TRBV9	-	TRBJ1-1	TGTGCCAGCAGCGTGACACAGGCGAACACTGAAGCTTTCTTT	CASSVTQANTEAFF
once	TRBV9	TRBD2	TRBJ2-3	TGTGCCAGCAGCCCCGGGGGGTATGCCACAGATACGCAGTATTTT	CASSPGGYATDTQYF
-	TRBV4-1	-	TRBJ2-1	TGCGCCAGCAGCCAAGTGAACATCCTCTCCTACAATGAGCAGTTCTTC	CASSQVNILSYNEQFF
-	TRBV7-9	-	TRBJ2-7	TGTGCCAGCAGCCGCGGGGTATTTGACGAGCAGTACTTC	CASSRGVFDEQYF
-	TRBV20-1	-	TRBJ1-2	TGCAGGCAAGGGGGGAACTATGGCTACACCTTC	CRQGGNYGYTF
once	TRBV7-3	-	TRBJ2-7	TGTGCCAGCAGCCCGGCGGGGCGCTACGAGCAGTACTTC	CASSPAGRYEQYF
-	TRBV5-5	-	TRBJ2-2	TGTGCCAGCAGCCCCGTAACCGGGGAGCTGTTTTTT	CASSPVTGELFF
-	TRBV6-6	TRBD2	TRBJ2-1	TGTGCCAGCACCCCACGGGGGGTGGTTTCTGAGCAGTTCTTC	CASTPRGVVSEQFF
-	TRBV15	TRBD1	TRBJ1-2	TGTGCCACCAGCACAAGACAGGGGACAGGCTACACCTTC	CATSTRQGTGYTF
-	TRBV5-6	TRBD1	TRBJ1-2	TGTGCCAGCAGTTTAGGGGACAGGGGCTATGGCTACACCTTC	CASSLGDRGYGYTF
-	TRBV18	TRBD1	TRBJ2-3	TGTGCCAGCTCACCTACCGGGACAGGGGTCCCCCACACAGATACGCAGTATTTT	CASSPTGTGVPHTDTQYF
-	TRBV14	-	TRBJ1-2	TGTGCCAGCAGCCAAGGACGGGGCATGACAACCAACTATGGCTACACCTTC	CASSQGRGMTTNYGYTF
-	TRBV29-1	-	TRBJ2-2	TGCAGCGGGCACTGGACCGGGGAGCTGTTTTTT	CSGHWTGELFF
-	TRBV5-1	TRBD1	TRBJ2-3	TGCGCCAGCAGCTTGTATCCGGTGGGACAGGGAACAGATACGCAGTATTTT	CASSLYPVGQGTDTQYF
-	TRBV5-4	TRBD2	TRBJ2-2	TGTGCCAGCAGCCCGGGACTAGCGGGGGGATACACCGGGGAGCTGTTTTTT	CASSPGLAGGYTGELFF
-	TRBV2	-	TRBJ1-6	TGTGCCAGCACAGAACGCTATAATTCACCCCTCCACTTT	CASTERYNSPLHF
-	TRBV5-6	-	TRBJ2-2	TGTGCCAGCAGCTTCGGGACGCTGAACACCGGGGAGCTGTTTTTT	CASSFGTLNTGELFF
-	TRBV5-1	-	TRBJ2-7	TGCGCCAGCAGCTTCCCGGGGACCTACGAGCAGTACTTC	CASSFPGTYEQYF
-	TRBV5-5	-	TRBJ2-1	TGTGCCAGCAGCTTTATCAAGGACGGCTACTACAATGAGCAGTTCTTC	CASSFIKDGYYNEQFF
-	TRBV19	-	TRBJ1-2	TGTGCCAGTAGTATCGAAGGGTTCGGTGGCTACACCTTC	CASSIEGFGGYTF
-	TRBV14	TRBD1	TRBJ2-5	TGTGCCAGCAGCCCTTGGACAGGGAGGTCGCAAGAGACCCAGTACTTC	CASSPWTGRSQETQYF
-	TRBV5-4	TRBD1	TRBJ1-1	TGTGCCAGCAGCCCCGACAGGGTAAAAGCTGAAGCTTTCTTT	CASSPDRVKAEAFF
-	TRBV10-3	-	TRBJ2-7	TGTGCCATCAGTGTTAATACAGGTTCCAGCTCCTACGAGCAGTACTTC	CAISVNTGSSSYEQYF
-	TRBV2	TRBD2	TRBJ2-2	TGTGCCAGCAACCCAGCGGGGGGGTCTCGGAACACCGGGGAGCTGTTTTTT	CASNPAGGSRNTGELFF
-	TRBV2	-	TRBJ1-1	TGTGCCAGCAGTAGGGTGGAGAACACTGAAGCTTTCTTT	CASSRVENTEAFF
-	TRBV18	TRBD1	TRBJ2-7	TGTGCCAGCTCCCGGGACAGCACCTACGAGCAGTACTTC	CASSRDSTYEQYF
-	TRBV2	-	TRBJ2-7	TGTGCCAGCAGAGGACGAGGGGTGGTCTACGAGCAGTACTTC	CASRGRGVVYEQYF
-	TRBV5-4	-	TRBJ2-1	TGTGCCAGCAGCTTGGGGCTGGGACACCAAACGGGTGAGCAGTTCTTC	CASSLGLGHQTGEQFF
few	TRBV4-1	-	TRBJ2-3	TGCGCCAGCAGCCAAGGCCGAGCGAGGATCACAGATACGCAGTATTTT	CASSQGRARITDTQYF
-	TRBV12-2	-	TRBJ2-6	TGTGCAAGTCGCTTGGAAGTTAGGGCCACCTCTGGGGCCAACGTCCTGACTTTC	CASRLEVRATSGANVLTF